The source of this T cell receptor beta chain is a study of shared clonotypes between healthy human individuals. As to this clone: Its antigen remains unknown.

Study-wide points: Rarefaction revealed incomplete sorted-subset sequencing despite large depth. It was the non-shared clonotypes that had lower generation probabilities than clonotypes shared by all four donors.

The study separated CD4+ cells into CD45RA+ naive and CD45RA-negative memory subsets. The CDR3 is 14 amino acids. Germline-derived CDR1 and CDR2 are SGHRS and YFSETQ. The V gene lost 4 bases and the J gene lost 5 bases, with 15 bases spanning the gap. Samples underwent the assay at deep level. Repertoires were generated with immunoSEQ multiplex PCR, while TCRdb's copy carries only in-frame clones and drops some. The sample includes about 1.5 million clones, about 98% of them seen just once. The chain links TRBV5-1 to TRBJ1-1; perhaps TRBD1 as D (6 bases). The sequence derives from a man aged 30 to 45 in good health. Sequences were obtained from naive CD4+ T cells sorted from blood. Subset given: CD45RA+ positively selected. The CDR3 DNA reads as TGCGCCAGCAGCCCGGTAGGGGGTGGAACTGAAGCTTTCTTT. The encoded protein is CASSPVGGGTEAFF.